The entry below gives a single T cell receptor (beta chain) sequence along with its context. This record comes from a study of blood T cell repertoires in COVID-19. Study-wide background: PBMCs, B-cell-depleted T cells, or T cells provided the cDNA or gDNA that made up the material.

The CDR3 is 13 amino acids. V lost 6 bases, J lost 9 bases, and 17 bases lay in between. Looked up from germline, CDR1 is MNHEY and CDR2 is SVGAGI. In the original analysis: Estimation of nucleated cell counts relied on the amplification of reference gene primers. Produced via immunoSEQ multiplex PCR; TCRdb's table is partial and in-frame only. The DNA was the basis for D and trimming; V, J and clone size are from that table. The table has tens of thousands of clones, around 80% seen once; the top ten hold roughly 25%. Sequenced sample: peripheral blood. The chain uses TRBV6-5 and TRBJ1-1; D is possibly TRBD1 (5 bases). This clonotype was obtained from a man aged 55 to 70 with acute or convalescent COVID-19. CDR3 amino acids: CASSGSGGLKAFF. CDR3 DNA sequence: TGTGCCAGCAGCGGATCGGGGGGGTTGAAAGCTTTCTTT.